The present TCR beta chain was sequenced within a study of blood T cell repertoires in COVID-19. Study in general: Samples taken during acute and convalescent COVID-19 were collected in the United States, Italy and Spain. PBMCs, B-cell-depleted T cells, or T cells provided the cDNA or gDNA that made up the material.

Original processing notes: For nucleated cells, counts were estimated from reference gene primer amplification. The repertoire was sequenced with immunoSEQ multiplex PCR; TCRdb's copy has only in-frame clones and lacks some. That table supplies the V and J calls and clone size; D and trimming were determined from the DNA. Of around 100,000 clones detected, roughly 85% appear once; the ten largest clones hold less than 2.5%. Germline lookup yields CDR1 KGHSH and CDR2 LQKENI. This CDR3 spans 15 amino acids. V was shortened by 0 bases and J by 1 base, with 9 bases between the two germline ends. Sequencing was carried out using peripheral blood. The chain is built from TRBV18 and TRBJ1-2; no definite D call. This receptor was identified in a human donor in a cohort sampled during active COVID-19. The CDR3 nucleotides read TGTGCCAGCTCACCACCGGCGGGGTTTAACTATGGCTACACCTTC. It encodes CASSPPAGFNYGYTF.